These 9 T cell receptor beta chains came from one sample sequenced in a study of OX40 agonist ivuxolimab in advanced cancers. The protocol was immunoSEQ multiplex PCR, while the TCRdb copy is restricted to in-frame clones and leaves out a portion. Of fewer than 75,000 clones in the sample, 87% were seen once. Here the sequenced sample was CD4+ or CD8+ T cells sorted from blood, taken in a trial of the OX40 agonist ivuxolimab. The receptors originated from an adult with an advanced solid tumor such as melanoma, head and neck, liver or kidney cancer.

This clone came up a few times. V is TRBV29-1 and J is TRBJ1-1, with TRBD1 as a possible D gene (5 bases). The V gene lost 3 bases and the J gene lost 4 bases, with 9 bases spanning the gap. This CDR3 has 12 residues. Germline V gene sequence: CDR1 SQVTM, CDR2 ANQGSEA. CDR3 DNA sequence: TGCAGCGTTGAGCTGGGGGGCACTGAAGCTTTCTTT. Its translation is CSVELGGTEAFF.

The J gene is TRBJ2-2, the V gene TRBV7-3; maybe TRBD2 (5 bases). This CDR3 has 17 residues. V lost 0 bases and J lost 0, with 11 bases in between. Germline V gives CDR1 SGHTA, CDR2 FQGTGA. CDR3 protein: CASSLTQDSANTGELFF. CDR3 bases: TGTGCCAGCAGCTTAACTCAGGACTCCGCGAACACCGGGGAGCTGTTTTTT.

The CDR3 sequence is CASTSNYGYTF. The CDR3 DNA sequence: TGTGCCAGCACTTCGAACTATGGCTACACCTTC. This chain uses TRBV9 with TRBJ1-2; the D is unclear. The CDR3 has 11 residues. CDR1 and CDR2 from the germline V gene are SGDLS and YYNGEE. Deletions cut 6 bases from V and 2 bases from J, with 5 bases between.

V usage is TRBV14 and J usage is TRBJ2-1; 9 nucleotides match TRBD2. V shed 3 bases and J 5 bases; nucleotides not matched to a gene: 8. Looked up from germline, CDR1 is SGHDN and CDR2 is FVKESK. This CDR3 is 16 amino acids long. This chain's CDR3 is CASSHAAGGIHNEQFF. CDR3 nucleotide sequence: TGTGCCAGCAGCCATGCCGCGGGAGGGATCCACAATGAGCAGTTCTTC. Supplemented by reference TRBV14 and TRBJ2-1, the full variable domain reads EAGVTQFPSHSVIEKGQTVTLRCDPISGHDNLYWYRRVMGKEIKFLLHFVKESKQDESGMPNNRFLAERTGGTYSTLKVQPAELEDSGVYFCASSHAAGGIHNEQFFGPGTRLTVL.

The CDR3 is CATRRNRNYGYTF. CDR3 coding DNA: TGTGCCACCAGAAGGAACCGGAACTATGGCTACACCTTC. The chain combines TRBV28 with TRBJ1-2; D remains unclear. Germline-derived CDR1 and CDR2 are MDHEN and SYDVKM. Trimming took off 10 bases at V and 2 bases at J, with 14 bases between the two ends. This CDR3 has 13 amino acids.

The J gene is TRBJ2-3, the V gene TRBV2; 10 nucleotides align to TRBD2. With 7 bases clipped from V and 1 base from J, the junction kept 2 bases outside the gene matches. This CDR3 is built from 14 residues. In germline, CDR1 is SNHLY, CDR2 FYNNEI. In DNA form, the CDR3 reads TGTGCCAGCATCGGGACTAGCGGCACAGATACGCAGTATTTT. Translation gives CASIGTSGTDTQYF.

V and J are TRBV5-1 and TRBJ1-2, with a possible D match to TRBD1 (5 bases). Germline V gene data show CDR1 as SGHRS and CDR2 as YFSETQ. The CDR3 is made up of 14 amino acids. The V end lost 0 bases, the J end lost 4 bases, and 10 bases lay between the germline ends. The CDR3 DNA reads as TGCGCCAGCAGCTTGGAGGGACTCGGCTATGGCTACACCTTC. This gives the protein CASSLEGLGYGYTF.

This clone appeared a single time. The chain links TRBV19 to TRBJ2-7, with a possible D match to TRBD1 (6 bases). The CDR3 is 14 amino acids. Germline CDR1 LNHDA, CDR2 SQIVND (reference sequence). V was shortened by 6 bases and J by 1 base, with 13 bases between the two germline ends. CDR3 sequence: CASSQGQHSYEQYF. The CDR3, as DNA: TGTGCCAGTAGCCAAGGACAGCATTCCTACGAGCAGTACTTC.

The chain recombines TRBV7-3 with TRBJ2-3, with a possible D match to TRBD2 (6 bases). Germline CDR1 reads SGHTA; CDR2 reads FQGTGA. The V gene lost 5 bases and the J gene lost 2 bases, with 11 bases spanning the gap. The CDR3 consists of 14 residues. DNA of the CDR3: TGTGCCAGCAGCCCTGGGACTGACACAGATACGCAGTATTTT. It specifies CASSPGTDTDTQYF.